A single sample is the source of the 6 T cell receptor beta chains below, sequenced in a study of low-dose radiotherapy and immunotherapy resistance in tumors. Both a constant-region primer and a V-primer adapter served to amplify TCRs across roughly 22 PCR cycles. TCRdb used MiXCR to reprocess the reads, holding one entry per CDR3 protein. The sample holds about 46,000 distinct CDR3 sequences, 12% seen once. The time point denotes: before trial treatment. This specimen consisted of PBMCs, obtained before treatment. Receptor source: a female donor with ovarian cancer.

Comments on this clonotype: A single base is all that separates this from a far larger clone, so a read error is likely. The chain has TRBV9 and TRBJ2-7; 8 bases are shared with TRBD2. Per the germline V gene, CDR1 is SGDLS and CDR2 is YYNGEE. V trimming: 4 bases; J trimming: 7 bases; junction bases outside the gene matches: 16. This CDR3 comprises 16 residues. In nucleotides, the CDR3 is TGTGCCAGCAGCCCCCGGGGTAGCGGGATACTAAATGAGCAGTACTTC. It codes for CASSPRGSGILNEQYF. Based on the CDR3 plus reference TRBV9 and TRBJ2-7, the full variable domain is DSGVTQTPKHLITATGQRVTLRCSPRSGDLSVYWYQQSLDQGLQFLIQYYNGEERAKGNILERFSAQQFPDLHSELNLSSLELGDSALYFCASSPRGSGILNEQYFGPGTRLTVT.

This clonotype was picked up many times. V and J are TRBV12-3 or TRBV12-4 and TRBJ2-3; D gene uncertain. V dropped 3 bases and J dropped 6 bases, with 4 bases sitting between them. This CDR3 contains 11 residues. CDR3 sequence: CASSFMDTQYF. The CDR3 DNA sequence: TGTGCCAGCAGTTTTATGGATACGCAGTATTTT.

This clonotype was counted many times. V gene TRBV6-5 combines with J gene TRBJ1-2; tentative D call: TRBD1 (5 bases). Trimming took 5 bases from V and 7 from J, leaving 23 bases between them. CDR3 length equals 16 residues. Germline V gene sequence: CDR1 MNHEY, CDR2 SVGAGI. The CDR3 DNA is TGTGCCAGCAGTCCCGGGGGAGGCAGTTCCCGGACTGGCTACACCTTC. This gives the protein CASSPGGGSSRTGYTF.

This clonotype has at least ten counts. The chain links TRBV29-1 to TRBJ2-7; 12 bases are shared with TRBD2. V was pared by 0 bases and J by 1 base, with 7 bases of the junction left unmatched. In germline, CDR1 is SQVTM, CDR2 ANQGSEA. The CDR3 has 17 residues. The CDR3 loop reads CSVEDALGLAGSYEQYF. The CDR3 DNA follows: TGCAGCGTTGAAGATGCACTCGGACTAGCGGGGTCCTACGAGCAGTACTTC.

There are many counts of this clonotype. The chain recombines TRBV6-1 with TRBJ2-2, with a weak D call TRBD2 (5 bases). The CDR3 is 14 amino acids. Germline-derived CDR1 and CDR2 are MNHNS and SASEGT. Trimming stripped 1 base from V and 5 bases from J, with 8 bases between. CDR3 nucleotides: TGTGCCAGCAGTGAAGGGGGAGTAACCGGGGAGCTGTTTTTT. Amino acids: CASSEGGVTGELFF.

A word on this clonotype: This could be a read error, since a much larger clone is one nucleotide away. The chain's CDR3 is CCVERRNEQFF. Written as DNA, the CDR3 is TGCTGCGTTGAAAGGCGGAACGAGCAGTTCTTC. The V call is TRBV29-1, the J call TRBJ2-1; no firm D call. The CDR3 runs to 11 residues. Germline CDR1 and CDR2: SQVTM and ANQGSEA.